This section outlines one T cell receptor beta chain sequence together with its context. The antigen is not known. The primer mix had 60 Vbeta and 13 Jbeta primers. In the original workflow: Later, tens of millions of unique TCR beta chains were counted in an analysis, and roughly 11 million of them were shared. This table comes from immunoSEQ multiplex PCR, and its TCRdb copy is limited to in-frame clones, with some not included. For V, J and clone size, that table is used; D and trimming come from the DNA. The sample has 130,000 or so clones, 75% to 90% seen once. The sample belongs to a study of cytomegalovirus exposure and HLA in healthy donors. General study results and limits: Most TCR sequences were uncommon, yet certain public TCRs appeared in many donors. In vitro data verified three CMV-associated chains as specific for CMV antigens. The study flagged around 150 TCR beta chains as cytomegalovirus-associated.

CDR1 is SQVTM and CDR2 is ANQGSEA in the germline V gene. The CDR3 runs to 16 residues. After removal of 5 bases from V and 0 bases from J, the junction contained 11 bases not matched to a gene. The specimen sequenced was PBMCs. The TCR comes from a young man in good health and CMV-seronegative. The genes are TRBV29-1 and TRBJ2-3, with 7 bases lining up with TRBD2. The CDR3: CSVNGREGTSTDTQYF. CDR3 DNA sequence: TGCAGCGTTAATGGCAGGGAGGGAACTAGCACAGATACGCAGTATTTT.